This entry is about one TCR beta chain. This entry is derived from a study of control samples from healthy donors and cancer patients. Profiling relied on immunoSEQ multiplex PCR, and the TCRdb table lists in-frame clones only, not all of them. The sample lists 170,000 or so clones; 90% to 95% were seen once. Source material: blood. The source is a man between 18 and 35 years old in good health.

DNA of the CDR3: TGTGCCAGCAGAGGGGCCGGTGAGCAGTACTTC. This translates into CASRGAGEQYF. This chain joins TRBV27 and TRBJ2-7; D may be TRBD1 (5 bases). Germline CDR1 and CDR2: MNHEY and SMNVEV (reference sequence). The length of the CDR3 is 11 residues. Between the trimmed V and J ends, which lost 6 bases and 7 bases, there was a span of 10 bases.